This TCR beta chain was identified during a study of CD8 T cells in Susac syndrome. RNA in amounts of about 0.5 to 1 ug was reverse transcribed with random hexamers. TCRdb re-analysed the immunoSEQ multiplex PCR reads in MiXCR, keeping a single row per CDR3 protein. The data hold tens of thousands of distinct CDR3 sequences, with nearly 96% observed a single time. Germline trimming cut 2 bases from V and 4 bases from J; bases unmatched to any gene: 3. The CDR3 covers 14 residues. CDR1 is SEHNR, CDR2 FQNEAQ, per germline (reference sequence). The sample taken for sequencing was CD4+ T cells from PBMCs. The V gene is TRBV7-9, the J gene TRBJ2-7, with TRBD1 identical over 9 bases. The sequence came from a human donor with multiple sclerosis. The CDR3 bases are TGTGCCAGCAGCTTAAGACAGGGGGGGTACGAGCAGTACTTC. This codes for CASSLRQGGYEQYF. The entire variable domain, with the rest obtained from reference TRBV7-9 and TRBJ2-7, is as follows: DTGVSQNPRHKITKRGQNVTFRCDPISEHNRLYWYRQTLGQGPEFLTYFQNEAQLEKSRLLSDRFSAERPKGSFSTLEIQRTEQGDSAMYLCASSLRQGGYEQYFGPGTRLTVT.